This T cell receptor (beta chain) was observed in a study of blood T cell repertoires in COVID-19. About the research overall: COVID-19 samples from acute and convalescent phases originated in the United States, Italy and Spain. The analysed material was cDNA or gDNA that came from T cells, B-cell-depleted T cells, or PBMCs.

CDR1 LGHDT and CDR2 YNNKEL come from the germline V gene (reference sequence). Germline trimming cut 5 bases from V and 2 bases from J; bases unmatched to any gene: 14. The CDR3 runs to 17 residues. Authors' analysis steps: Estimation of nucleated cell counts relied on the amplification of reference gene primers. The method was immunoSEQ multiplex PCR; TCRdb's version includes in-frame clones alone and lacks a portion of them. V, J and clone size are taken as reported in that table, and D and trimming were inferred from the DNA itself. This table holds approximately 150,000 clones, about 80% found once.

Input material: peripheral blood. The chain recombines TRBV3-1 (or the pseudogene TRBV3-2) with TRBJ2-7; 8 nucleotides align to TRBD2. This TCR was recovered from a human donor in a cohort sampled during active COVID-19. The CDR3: CASSDGTSSRIPYEQYF. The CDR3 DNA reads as TGTGCCAGCAGCGACGGGACTAGTTCTCGAATCCCCTACGAGCAGTACTTC.